The sequence of this TCR beta chain was determined in a study of cytomegalovirus exposure and HLA in healthy donors. CDR3 length: 14 residues. The germline CDR1 and CDR2 sequences are SGHNT and YYREEE (reference sequence). V gave up 4 bases and J gave up 7 bases; unmatched junction bases: 7. Vbeta (60) and Jbeta (13) primers were used in the PCR. Assay: immunoSEQ multiplex PCR; the TCRdb copy retains only in-frame clones and omits some. The top ten hold approximately 5.6% of the sample, which has 100,000 to 150,000 clones, about 81% seen once. The rearrangement links TRBV5-4 to TRBJ2-3; TRBD1 agrees at 9 bases. Sequences were obtained from PBMCs. The source is a woman aged 35 to 49 in good health and CMV-seropositive. This chain's CDR3 is CASSQGQGLNTQYF. The CDR3 DNA reads as TGTGCCAGCAGCCAGGGACAGGGATTGAATACGCAGTATTTT.